This TCR beta chain was retrieved from a study of OX40 agonist ivuxolimab in advanced cancers. Study as a whole: Patients with hepatocellular carcinoma, melanoma, renal cell or head and neck cancer made up the dose-escalation patients.

Samples were taken at baseline and on day 1 of cycles 4 and 7. The CDR3 is 14 amino acids. Germline loops: CDR1 LNHNV, CDR2 YYDKDF (reference sequence). The germline V and J ends were trimmed by 0 bases and 8 bases, with 13 bases remaining between them. Sequenced by immunoSEQ multiplex PCR; TCRdb stores in-frame clones only, minus some. The table shows 15,000 to 20,000 clones, with 74% occurring only once. The gene calls are TRBV15 and TRBJ1-2; no clear D gene. Sample: CD4+ or CD8+ T cells sorted from blood, taken in a trial of the OX40 agonist ivuxolimab. This sequence originates from an adult with an advanced solid tumor such as melanoma, head and neck, liver or kidney cancer. CDR3 coding DNA: TGTGCCACCAGCAGAGATTCCCTTTCGACCGGCTACACCTTC. Translated, it gives CATSRDSLSTGYTF.